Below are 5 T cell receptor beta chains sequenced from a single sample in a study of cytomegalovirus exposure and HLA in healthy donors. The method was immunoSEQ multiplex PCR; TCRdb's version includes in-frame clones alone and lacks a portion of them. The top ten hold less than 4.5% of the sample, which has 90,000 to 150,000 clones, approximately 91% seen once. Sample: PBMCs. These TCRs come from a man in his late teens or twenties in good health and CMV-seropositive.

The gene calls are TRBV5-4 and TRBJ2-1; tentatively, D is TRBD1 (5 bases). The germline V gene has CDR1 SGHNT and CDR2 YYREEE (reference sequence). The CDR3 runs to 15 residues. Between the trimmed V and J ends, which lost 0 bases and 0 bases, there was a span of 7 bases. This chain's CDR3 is CASSLGQGSYNEQFF. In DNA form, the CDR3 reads TGTGCCAGCAGCTTGGGTCAGGGCTCCTACAATGAGCAGTTCTTC. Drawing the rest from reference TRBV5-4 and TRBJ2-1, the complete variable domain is ETGVTQSPTHLIKTRGQQVTLRCSSQSGHNTVSWYQQALGQGPQFIFQYYREEENGRGNFPPRFSGLQFPNYSSELNVNALELDDSALYLCASSLGQGSYNEQFFGPGTRLTVL.

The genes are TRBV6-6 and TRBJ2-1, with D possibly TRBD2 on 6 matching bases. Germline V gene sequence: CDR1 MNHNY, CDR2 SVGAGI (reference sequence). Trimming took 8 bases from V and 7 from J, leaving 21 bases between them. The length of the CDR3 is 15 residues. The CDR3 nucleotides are TGTGCCAGCCGGGGGAATGCCGGGGTGAGGAATGAGCAGTTCTTC. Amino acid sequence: CASRGNAGVRNEQFF.

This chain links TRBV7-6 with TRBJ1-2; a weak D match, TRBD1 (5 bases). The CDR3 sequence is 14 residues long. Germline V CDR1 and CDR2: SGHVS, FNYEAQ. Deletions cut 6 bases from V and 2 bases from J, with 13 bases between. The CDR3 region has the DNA TGTGCCAGCAGTTCGGGGGTGGGCAACTATGGCTACACCTTC. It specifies CASSSGVGNYGYTF. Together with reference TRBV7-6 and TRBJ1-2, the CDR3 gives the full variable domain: GAGVSQSPRYKVTKRGQDVALRCDPISGHVSLYWYRQALGQGPEFLTYFNYEAQQDKSGLPNDRFSAERPEGSISTLTIQRTEQRDSAMYRCASSSGVGNYGYTFGSGTRLTVV.

The CDR3 region has the DNA TGTGCCACCAGCAGAGATGGGCTCTCCAATCAGCCCCAGCATTTT. Residues: CATSRDGLSNQPQHF. The chain is built from TRBV15 and TRBJ1-5; no reliable D call. Trimming left V 0 bases short and J 3 bases short, with 9 bases between. CDR1 and CDR2 (germline): LNHNV, YYDKDF (reference sequence). CDR3 size: 15 residues.

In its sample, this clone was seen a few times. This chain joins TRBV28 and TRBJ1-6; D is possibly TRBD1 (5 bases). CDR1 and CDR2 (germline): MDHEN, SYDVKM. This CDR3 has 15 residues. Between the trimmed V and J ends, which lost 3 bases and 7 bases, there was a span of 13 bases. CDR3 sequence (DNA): TGTGCCAGCAGTTTCCACGGACGGACAAATTCACCCCTCCACTTT. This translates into CASSFHGRTNSPLHF. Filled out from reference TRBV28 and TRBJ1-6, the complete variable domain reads DVKVTQSSRYLVKRTGEKVFLECVQDMDHENMFWYRQDPGLGLRLIYFSYDVKMKEKGDIPEGYSVSREKKERFSLILESASTNQTSMYLCASSFHGRTNSPLHFGNGTRLTVT.